One sample yielded the 3 T cell receptor beta chains listed below, sequenced in a study of T cells in Graves' hyperthyroidism and ophthalmopathy. Researchers took RNA transcripts and amplified the TCR beta CDR3 regions from them. Carried out on the TCR CDR3, a first-round RT-PCR used the HTBI primer set. TCRdb independently ran MiXCR on the multiplex PCR reads; one entry per CDR3 protein. Seen here are about 740,000 distinct CDR3 sequences, roughly 15% observed once, and the top ten hold about 10%. Material: blood. The receptors shown here come from a woman aged 18 to 35 with Graves' hyperthyroidism.

The chain couples TRBV20-1 to TRBJ2-7, with 7 bases that match TRBD2. Trimming removed 0 bases from V and 2 bases from J; junction bases left unmatched: 10. CDR3 size: 16 residues. CDR1 is DFQATT and CDR2 is SNEGSKA in the germline V gene (reference sequence). The CDR3 region is CSARETSALQAYEQYF. The DNA of the CDR3 is TGCAGTGCTAGAGAAACTAGCGCTCTCCAGGCCTACGAGCAGTACTTC.

The chain joins TRBV19 to TRBJ1-1; D may be TRBD1 (5 bases). Trimming shortened V by 7 bases and J by 3 bases, and 9 bases separated the two germline ends. The length of the CDR3 is 12 residues. Looked up from germline, CDR1 is LNHDA and CDR2 is SQIVND (reference sequence). Here the CDR3 reads CASIQGHTEAFF. The CDR3 nucleotides are TGTGCCAGTATTCAGGGACACACTGAAGCTTTCTTT.

This clonotype was seen at least ten times. The chain recombines TRBV5-1 with TRBJ2-6; TRBD2 is a possible D gene (5 bases). CDR1 is SGHRS, CDR2 YFSETQ, per germline. Trimming took off 2 bases at V and 0 bases at J, with 9 bases between the two ends. The CDR3 loop spans 16 amino acids. The CDR3: CASSFRDFSGANVLTF. CDR3 sequence (DNA): TGCGCCAGCAGCTTCCGGGATTTCTCTGGGGCCAACGTCCTGACTTTC.